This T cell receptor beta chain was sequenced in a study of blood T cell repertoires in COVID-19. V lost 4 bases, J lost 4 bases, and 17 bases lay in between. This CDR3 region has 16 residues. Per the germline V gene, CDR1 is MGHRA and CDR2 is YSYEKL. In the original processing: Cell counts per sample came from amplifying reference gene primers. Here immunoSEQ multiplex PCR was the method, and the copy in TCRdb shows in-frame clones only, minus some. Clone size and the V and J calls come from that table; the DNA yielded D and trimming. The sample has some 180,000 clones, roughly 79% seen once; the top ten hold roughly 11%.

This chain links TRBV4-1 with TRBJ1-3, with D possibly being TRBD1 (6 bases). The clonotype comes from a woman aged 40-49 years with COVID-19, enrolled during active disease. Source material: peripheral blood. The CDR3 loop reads CASSRSQGRRGNTIYF. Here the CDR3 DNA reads TGCGCCAGCAGCCGCTCACAGGGAAGGCGAGGAAACACCATATATTTT.